The 30 T cell receptor beta chains below all came from one sample that was sequenced in a study of T cells after yellow fever vaccination (dated by TCRdb to the late 2010s). Library construction relied on 5' RACE. Reads for this sample came from an Illumina HiSeq 2500. The raw public data were reprocessed by TCRdb itself: fastp quality trimming at Q25, MiXCR clonotype calling, in-frame beta chains only. Rows merge per CDR3 protein into single entries with the most common DNA and genes. For this sample the table gives about 580,000 distinct CDR3 sequences, of which 17% were detected only once. Around a sixth of the sample goes to the ten largest clones. The sample's treatment or condition label is to be understood as: live attenuated yellow fever vaccine strain. Here the sequenced sample was PBMCs, taken 5 days after the first yellow fever vaccination. All receptors derive from a man in his late teens or twenties who received the YFV17D yellow fever vaccine.

This clonotype was seen a handful of times. V gene TRBV9 combines with J gene TRBJ2-3; 15 nucleotides match TRBD2. The junction had 5 bases not matched to a gene; V was cut back by 1 base and J by 5 bases. The CDR3 spans 17 residues. Germline V gives CDR1 SGDLS, CDR2 YYNGEE. The chain's CDR3 is CASSVIGLAGGRDTQYF. The CDR3 DNA sequence: TGTGCCAGCAGCGTAATAGGACTAGCGGGGGGGAGAGATACGCAGTATTTT.

The chain couples TRBV7-8 to TRBJ2-3; D might be TRBD2 (6 bases). Germline CDR1 SGHVS, CDR2 FQNEAQ. Trimming took off 2 bases at V and 5 bases at J, with 20 bases between the two ends. This CDR3 region has 17 residues. This CDR3 reads CASSLSGGVAVVDTQYF. CDR3 DNA: TGTGCCAGCAGCTTAAGCGGCGGGGTAGCGGTTGTAGATACGCAGTATTTT.

This clonotype was detected only a few times. The chain has TRBV18 and TRBJ1-3; D call uncertain. The ends were cut back, 3 bases at V and 0 bases at J, with 12 bases in the middle. The CDR3 has 16 amino acids. The V gene's germline CDR1 is KGHSH and CDR2 LQKENI. This CDR3 reads CASSPSQMNSGNTIYF. CDR3 DNA: TGTGCCAGCTCACCTTCTCAGATGAACTCTGGAAACACCATATATTTT. Combining the CDR3 with reference TRBV18 and TRBJ1-3 gives the whole variable domain NAGVMQNPRHLVRRRGQEARLRCSPMKGHSHVYWYRQLPEEGLKFMVYLQKENIIDESGMPKERFSAEFPKEGPSILRIQQVVRGDSAAYFCASSPSQMNSGNTIYFGEGSWLTVV.

CDR3 in DNA: TGTGCCATCAGTGAGGGGGGGAGCTACGAGCAGTACGTC. Protein product: CAISEGGSYEQYV. The chain is built from TRBV10-3 and TRBJ2-7, with D possibly TRBD2 on 6 matching bases. Germline CDR1 and CDR2: ENHRY and SYGVKD. Trimming took off 2 bases at V and 3 bases at J, with 8 bases between the two ends. CDR3 length equals 13 residues.

V and J are TRBV29-1 and TRBJ1-4; D is unclear. Germline lookup yields CDR1 SQVTM and CDR2 ANQGSEA. The CDR3 is made up of 13 amino acids. V shed 5 bases and J shed 8 bases, with 15 bases lying between them. CDR3 loop: CSVSGSSEEKLFF. CDR3 sequence (DNA): TGCAGCGTTTCAGGATCATCGGAGGAAAAACTGTTTTTT.

Ten or more counts support this clonotype. The chain joins TRBV7-3 to TRBJ2-2; TRBD2 agrees at 8 bases. CDR3 length: 14 residues. Trimming cost V 5 bases and J 4 bases; bases outside gene matches: 3. Per the germline V gene, CDR1 is SGHTA and CDR2 is FQGTGA. The CDR3 DNA reads TGTGCCAGCAGCCTAGGGACTAGCACCGGGGAGCTGTTTTTT. Translated: CASSLGTSTGELFF.

The chain links TRBV12-3 or TRBV12-4 to TRBJ2-5, with 7 bases lining up with TRBD2. The CDR3 totals 13 residues. V trimming: 8 bases; J trimming: 4 bases; junction bases outside the gene matches: 7. The CDR3 sequence: CASGFGLGETQYF. The CDR3 DNA reads as TGTGCCAGCGGCTTCGGACTAGGAGAGACCCAGTACTTC.

This chain uses TRBV28 with TRBJ2-7; 7 nucleotides match TRBD2. J gave up 2 bases and V 6 bases, and 4 bases lay outside the gene matches. Germline lookup yields CDR1 MDHEN and CDR2 SYDVKM. The length of the CDR3 is 13 residues. DNA for the CDR3: TGTGCCAGCAGCCCGGGGGGAACCTACGAGCAGTACGTC. This translates into CASSPGGTYEQYV.

Only a few counts were recorded for this clonotype. V is TRBV3-1 and J is TRBJ1-6; tentatively, D is TRBD1 (6 bases). Germline V CDR1 and CDR2: LGHDT, YNNKEL (reference sequence). This CDR3 comprises 13 residues. V was clipped by 2 bases and J by 10 bases, with 9 bases between them. This chain's CDR3 is CASSQNRDSPLHF. CDR3 in DNA: TGTGCCAGCAGCCAAAACAGGGACTCACCCCTCCACTTT.

The table lists this clonotype with many counts. The chain carries TRBV4-2 and TRBJ2-2; D might be TRBD2 (7 bases). Trimming took 2 bases from V and 7 from J, leaving 14 bases between them. The CDR3 contains 15 residues. CDR1 and CDR2 (germline): LGHNA, YNFKEQ. The CDR3 is CASSQRGGGHGELFF. CDR3 coding DNA: TGTGCCAGCAGCCAAAGAGGGGGGGGACACGGGGAGCTGTTTTTT.

The table lists this clonotype with a few counts. The chain couples TRBV7-9 to TRBJ1-6; no reliable D call. V lost 1 base and J lost 5, with 9 bases in between. This CDR3 is built from 15 residues. Germline V gene data show CDR1 as SEHNR and CDR2 as FQNEAQ (reference sequence). The CDR3 sequence: CASSLVLGNNSPLHF. Here the CDR3 DNA reads TGTGCCAGCAGCTTAGTTTTAGGAAATAATTCACCCCTCCACTTT.

The sample holds a few counts of this clonotype. J is TRBJ2-1 and V is TRBV7-2; 9 bases line up with TRBD2. Germline CDR1 is SGHTA and CDR2 is FQGNSA. Losses at the gene ends were 5 bases for V and 10 bases for J; bases not matched to a gene: 15. This CDR3 spans 16 amino acids. The CDR3 protein is CASSPSLAGGLGEQFF. The CDR3 nucleotides read TGTGCCAGCAGCCCGTCCCTGGCGGGGGGGCTCGGGGAGCAGTTCTTC.

The gene calls are TRBV7-2 and TRBJ1-3; D is unresolved. Trimming left V 0 bases short and J 0 bases short, with 9 bases between. This CDR3 has 16 residues. Per germline, CDR1 SGHTA and CDR2 FQGNSA. The CDR3 DNA reads TGTGCCAGCAGCTTAGCCTCAGGCAGCTCTGGAAACACCATATATTTT. Its protein is CASSLASGSSGNTIYF.

This clonotype occurred a few times. V is TRBV7-9 and J is TRBJ2-1; TRBD2 matches at 15 bases. This CDR3 is built from 15 residues. V lost 4 bases, J lost 10 bases, and 5 bases stayed unmatched. The germline gives CDR1 SEHNR, CDR2 FQNEAQ (reference sequence). CDR3 sequence: CASSYGLAGGPEQFF. Written as DNA, the CDR3 is TGTGCCAGCAGCTACGGACTAGCGGGGGGGCCCGAGCAGTTCTTC.

The gene calls are TRBV7-6 and TRBJ2-2; D perhaps matches TRBD1 (6 bases). The germline CDR1 and CDR2 sequences are SGHVS and FNYEAQ. Trimming left V 0 bases short and J 4 bases short, with 9 bases between. The CDR3 runs 15 residues. The CDR3 reads CASSLARGGTGELFF. The CDR3 DNA is TGTGCCAGCAGCTTAGCCCGAGGGGGCACCGGGGAGCTGTTTTTT.

This rearrangement joins TRBV5-5 to TRBJ1-1; D is uncertain. V lost 2 bases, J lost 4 bases, and 12 bases lay in between. CDR1 and CDR2 from the germline V gene are SGHKS and YYEKEE (reference sequence). The CDR3 extends over 14 amino acids. CDR3 sequence (DNA): TGTGCCAGCAGCTTTATGGGCGCGCCCACTGAAGCTTTCTTT. This encodes CASSFMGAPTEAFF.

V usage is TRBV9 and J usage is TRBJ2-3; TRBD2 matches at 11 bases. This CDR3 is 20 amino acids long. Germline V gene lookup returns CDR1 SGDLS and CDR2 YYNGEE. V lost 1 base, J lost 2 bases, and 15 bases stayed unmatched. CDR3 sequence: CASSVSSGGPSARSTDTQYF. In DNA form, the CDR3 reads TGTGCCAGCAGCGTATCTAGCGGGGGGCCTTCGGCCCGATCCACAGATACGCAGTATTTT.

This chain connects TRBV7-6 to TRBJ2-7; a weak D match, TRBD1 (6 bases). Germline-derived CDR1 and CDR2 are SGHVS and FNYEAQ. This CDR3 has 15 residues. The V end lost 4 bases, the J end lost 2 bases, and 15 bases lay between the germline ends. CDR3 nucleotides: TGTGCCAGCAGCTCGTTTACAGGGAGCACCTACGAGCAGTACTTC. Protein: CASSSFTGSTYEQYF.

The rearrangement uses TRBV27 and TRBJ2-7; D perhaps matches TRBD2 (6 bases). Germline V CDR1 and CDR2: MNHEY, SMNVEV (reference sequence). There are 13 residues in the CDR3. Trimming removed 10 bases from V and 6 bases from J, with 19 bases in between. The CDR3 here is CAIGRRGAIEQYF. CDR3 nucleotide sequence: TGTGCCATTGGCCGGCGGGGTGCGATCGAGCAGTACTTC.

The rearrangement joins TRBV24-1 to TRBJ2-1; D remains ambiguous. Looked up from germline, CDR1 is KGHDR and CDR2 is SFDVKD. The CDR3 runs to 13 residues. Deletions cut 8 bases from V and 7 bases from J, with 14 bases between. The CDR3 protein is CATMGLDVNEQFF. As DNA, the CDR3 is TGTGCCACCATGGGTTTGGACGTGAATGAGCAGTTCTTC.

This clonotype appeared many times. The chain couples TRBV7-2 to TRBJ1-5; the match to TRBD1 covers 10 bases. CDR1 is SGHTA, CDR2 FQGNSA, per germline. The junction had 2 bases not matched to a gene; V was cut back by 0 bases and J by 6 bases. The CDR3 extends over 15 amino acids. CDR3 DNA: TGTGCCAGCAGCTTAGCTGGACAGGGGGGTCAGCCCCAGCATTTT. As protein: CASSLAGQGGQPQHF.

This chain connects TRBV3-1 to TRBJ2-1, with D possibly matching TRBD1 (6 bases). CDR1 and CDR2 (germline): LGHDT, YNNKEL (reference sequence). The V gene lost 3 bases and the J gene lost 0 bases, with 9 bases spanning the gap. The length of the CDR3 is 15 residues. The CDR3 loop reads CASSQVTGSYNEQFF. CDR3 DNA: TGTGCCAGCAGCCAGGTGACAGGCTCCTACAATGAGCAGTTCTTC.

This clonotype has only a few counts. The chain employs TRBV7-2 and TRBJ2-5; possible D gene TRBD1, 5 bases. CDR3 length equals 16 residues. Germline V gene data show CDR1 as SGHTA and CDR2 as FQGNSA. V gave up 8 bases and J gave up 5 bases, with 24 bases separating them. The CDR3 region has the DNA TGTGCCAGCGGCTGGGCAGGGTCGACTTTTGGGGAGACCCAGTACTTC. Its translation is CASGWAGSTFGETQYF.

The V gene is TRBV29-1, the J gene TRBJ1-1; no reliable D call. The CDR3 sequence is 13 residues long. V lost 4 bases and J 3 bases, leaving 12 bases between the germline ends. The germline CDR1 and CDR2 sequences are SQVTM and ANQGSEA. The CDR3 here is CSVAPGIHTEAFF. CDR3 DNA: TGCAGCGTTGCCCCTGGTATACACACTGAAGCTTTCTTT.

In this sample, this clonotype turned up many times. V is TRBV4-2 and J is TRBJ2-5; 7 positions agree with TRBD1. The CDR3 has 16 amino acids. Unmatched junction bases numbered 10, after V lost 5 bases and J lost 1 base. Germline-derived CDR1 and CDR2 are LGHNA and YNFKEQ. CDR3 residues: CASSTVGPGGQETQYF. The CDR3 DNA follows: TGTGCCAGCAGCACCGTTGGGCCAGGGGGCCAAGAGACCCAGTACTTC.

This clonotype was detected only a few times. The V and J genes are TRBV11-2 and TRBJ2-7; perhaps D is TRBD1 or TRBD2 (6 bases each). Trimming took off 2 bases at V and 0 bases at J, with 20 bases between the two ends. CDR3 length: 18 amino acids. CDR1 and CDR2 from the germline V gene are SGHAT and FQNNGV. CDR3: CASSLKSFGGRGSYEQYV. The CDR3 DNA follows: TGTGCCAGCAGCTTAAAATCGTTCGGGGGCCGGGGCTCCTACGAGCAGTACGTC.

Many counts were recorded for this clonotype. V is TRBV4-3 and J is TRBJ1-5; 7 bases align to TRBD1. After removal of 5 bases from V and 2 bases from J, the junction contained 6 bases not matched to a gene. The V gene's germline CDR1 is LGHNA and CDR2 YSLEER. The CDR3 is 15 amino acids. The CDR3 DNA reads as TGCGCCAGCAGCGAGGGGGCCGGGGGCAATCAGCCCCAGCATTTT. The encoded protein is CASSEGAGGNQPQHF.

V gene TRBV29-1 combines with J gene TRBJ2-1, with a weak D call TRBD1 (5 bases). Trimming left V 5 bases short and J 0 bases short, with 14 bases between. The germline V gene encodes CDR1 SQVTM and CDR2 ANQGSEA. This CDR3 comprises 15 residues. CDR3 bases: TGCAGCGTTCAGGGTTCAGAGAGCTCCTACAATGAGCAGTTCTTC. As protein: CSVQGSESSYNEQFF.

Ten or more counts support this clonotype. The chain couples TRBV29-1 to TRBJ1-1, with TRBD1 identical over 7 bases. Trimming at V came to 3 bases and at J to 0 bases, leaving 7 bases not matched to a gene. CDR3 length: 15 residues. Germline V gives CDR1 SQVTM, CDR2 ANQGSEA. The DNA for the CDR3 is TGCAGCGTTGATTTTCCGGGACAGATGAACACTGAAGCTTTCTTT. Residues: CSVDFPGQMNTEAFF.

A note on this clonotype: Germline and junction disagree at one end, which may indicate a read error. This chain uses TRBV29-1 with TRBJ2-3; TRBD1 might be the D (6 bases). The CDR3 is made up of 12 amino acids. Germline lookup yields CDR1 SQVTM and CDR2 ANQGSEA. The CDR3 nucleotides are TGCAGCGCCCCCTGGGCGGACAGCCTACTGGGTTTT. Translating gives CSAPWADSLLGF.